This T cell receptor beta chain was retrieved from a study of cytomegalovirus exposure and HLA in healthy donors. Whole-study context: Assignment to the Caucasian-associated ancestry cluster applied to around 76% of the 300 to 500 genotyped donors.

Trimming took off 6 bases at V and 5 bases at J, with 10 bases between the two ends. CDR3 length: 13 amino acids. Germline assignment: CDR1 WNHNN and CDR2 SYGVQD (reference sequence). Primers: 60 Vbeta forward and 13 Jbeta reverse. Produced via immunoSEQ multiplex PCR; TCRdb's table is partial and in-frame only. This table lists 74,000 or so clones. General study results and limits: Altogether, some 170 TCR beta chains were recorded as cytomegalovirus-associated.

Comments on this clone: Antigen: not known.

The chain is built from TRBV10-1 and TRBJ1-4, with D possibly matching TRBD1 (5 bases). Material: PBMCs. The receptor was derived from an older woman in good health and CMV-seronegative. The DNA for the CDR3 is TGCGCCAGCAGCGACAGAAGGAATGAAAAACTGTTTTTT. This translates into CASSDRRNEKLFF.